This T cell receptor beta chain was identified during a study of shared clonotypes between healthy human individuals. Notes on the study in general: Clonotypes that were shared across a handful of donors made up around 4.6% of naive CD4 clonotypes.

On this clone: Its antigen remains unknown.

CDR1 is SGDLS, CDR2 YYNGEE, per germline. V gave up 4 bases and J gave up 8 bases, with 24 bases separating them. CDR3 length: 17 amino acids. Those who donated were healthy HIV-negative adults, with no recent acute infections or vaccinations reported. Sequencing used immunoSEQ multiplex PCR; TCRdb keeps in-frame clones, though not all of them. The repertoire consists of 2.5 million or so clones, with approximately 90% occurring once and the leading ten covering more than 0.12%. The sequenced sample was naive CD4+ T cells sorted from blood. Subset given: CD45RA+ positively selected. V gene TRBV9 combines with J gene TRBJ1-4; D not certain. The source of this sequence is a young man in good health. The CDR3 loop is CASSPRSGGSVGEKLFF. CDR3 DNA sequence: TGTGCCAGCAGCCCCCGTAGTGGTGGGTCGGTGGGGGAAAAACTGTTTTTT. Full variable domain (outside the CDR3, taken from reference TRBV9 and TRBJ1-4): DSGVTQTPKHLITATGQRVTLRCSPRSGDLSVYWYQQSLDQGLQFLIQYYNGEERAKGNILERFSAQQFPDLHSELNLSSLELGDSALYFCASSPRSGGSVGEKLFFGSGTQLSVL.